The 5 T cell receptor beta chains given below trace back to one sample, sequenced in a study of cytomegalovirus exposure and HLA in healthy donors. It was with 60 Vbeta and 13 Jbeta primers that the PCR ran. Data came from immunoSEQ multiplex PCR; TCRdb stores just in-frame clones and leaves some out. Here the sample spans some 120,000 clones, about 80% being singletons. Sequenced sample: PBMCs. These receptor sequences come from a human donor in good health.

The table lists this clone with a count of one. The V call is TRBV7-9, the J call TRBJ2-1, with D unclear. The CDR3 runs to 16 residues. CDR1 and CDR2 from the germline V gene are SEHNR and FQNEAQ (reference sequence). The ends were cut back, 1 base at V and 0 bases at J, with 10 bases in the middle. In DNA form, the CDR3 reads TGTGCCAGCAGCTTAGTTATCCTTAGCTCCTACAATGAGCAGTTCTTC. Its protein is CASSLVILSSYNEQFF. The full variable domain, in which reference TRBV7-9 and TRBJ2-1 provide the parts outside the CDR3, is DTGVSQNPRHKITKRGQNVTFRCDPISEHNRLYWYRQTLGQGPEFLTYFQNEAQLEKSRLLSDRFSAERPKGSFSTLEIQRTEQGDSAMYLCASSLVILSSYNEQFFGPGTRLTVL.

The V call is TRBV5-6, the J call TRBJ2-7; D is possibly TRBD2 (6 bases). Trimming shortened V by 5 bases and J by 3 bases, and 15 bases separated the two germline ends. Germline loops: CDR1 SGHDT, CDR2 YYEEEE. CDR3 length: 14 residues. CDR3 in DNA: TGTGCCAGCAGGGTACTTAGCGGCCTCTACGAGCAGTACTTC. Encoded protein: CASRVLSGLYEQYF.

This clone was detected once. The chain has TRBV7-8 and TRBJ2-3; tentative D call: TRBD2 (6 bases). Germline-derived CDR1 and CDR2 are SGHVS and FQNEAQ. Trimming left V 3 bases short and J 1 base short, with 14 bases between. The CDR3 runs to 16 residues. Here the CDR3 reads CASSFRRDLGTDTQYF. The DNA of the CDR3 is TGTGCCAGCAGCTTTAGACGGGACTTGGGCACAGATACGCAGTATTTT.

CDR3 DNA: TGTGCCAGCTCACCAGCCCGGGGGAGCAATCAGCCCCAGCATTTT. Protein sequence: CASSPARGSNQPQHF. The chain combines TRBV18 with TRBJ1-5, with D perhaps matching TRBD1 (5 bases). The CDR3 spans 15 residues. Germline assignment: CDR1 KGHSH and CDR2 LQKENI. With 2 bases removed from V and 1 base from J, the gap between germline ends came to 9 bases. Based on the CDR3 plus reference TRBV18 and TRBJ1-5, the full variable domain is NAGVMQNPRHLVRRRGQEARLRCSPMKGHSHVYWYRQLPEEGLKFMVYLQKENIIDESGMPKERFSAEFPKEGPSILRIQQVVRGDSAAYFCASSPARGSNQPQHFGDGTRLSIL.

The chain uses TRBV7-9 and TRBJ2-3; 8 positions agree with TRBD2. The CDR3 totals 12 residues. Germline CDR1 SEHNR, CDR2 FQNEAQ (reference sequence). Trimming removed 7 bases from V and 12 bases from J; junction bases left unmatched: 9. CDR3 DNA sequence: TGTGCCAGCACCCTACCGAGCGGGGGACAGTATTTT. This sequence encodes CASTLPSGGQYF.